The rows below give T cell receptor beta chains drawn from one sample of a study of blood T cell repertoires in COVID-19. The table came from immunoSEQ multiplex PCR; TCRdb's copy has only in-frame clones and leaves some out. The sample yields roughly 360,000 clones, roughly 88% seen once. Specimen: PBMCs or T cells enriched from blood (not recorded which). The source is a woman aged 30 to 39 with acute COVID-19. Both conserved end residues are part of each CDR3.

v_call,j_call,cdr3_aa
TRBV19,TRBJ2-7,CASSSGTSLVEQYF
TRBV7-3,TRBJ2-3,CASSLDSSDTQYF
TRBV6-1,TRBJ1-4,CASSEGWSGTVNEKLFF
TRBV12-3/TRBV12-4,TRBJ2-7,CASSYDFYEQYF
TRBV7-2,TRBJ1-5,CASSPGTGLSGGPQHF
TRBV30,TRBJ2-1,CAWSGGRGRSNEQFF
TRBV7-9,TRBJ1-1,CASTFGGINPKGTEAFF
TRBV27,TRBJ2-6,CASSSISGTPYSGANVLTF
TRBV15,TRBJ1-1,CATSRGGGTEAFF
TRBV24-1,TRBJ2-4,CATSDSPPGNIQYF
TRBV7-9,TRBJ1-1,CASSLGQNEAFF
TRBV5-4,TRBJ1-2,CASSRGQLNYGYTF
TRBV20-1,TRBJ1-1,CSARGAGTAFF
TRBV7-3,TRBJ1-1,CASSPGSGGMNTEAFF
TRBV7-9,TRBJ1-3,CASRLRGSGNTIYF
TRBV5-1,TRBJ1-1,CASSWGTENTEAFF
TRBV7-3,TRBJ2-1,CASSLDSQRTEQFF
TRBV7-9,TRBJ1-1,CASEGGNTEAFF
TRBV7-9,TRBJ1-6,CASSLGRGANSPLHF
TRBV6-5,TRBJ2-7,CASSYSTGTYEQYF
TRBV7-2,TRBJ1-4,CASSFREATNEKLFF
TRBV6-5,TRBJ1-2,CASREEGGYTF
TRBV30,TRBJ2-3,CACLPSGLTDTQYF
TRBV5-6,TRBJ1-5,CASSLTGSNQPQHF
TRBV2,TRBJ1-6,CASSAGQLLSPLHF
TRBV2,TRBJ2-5,CASSEALGVAGQETQYF
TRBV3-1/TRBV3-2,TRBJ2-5,CASSQAFGRDQETQYF
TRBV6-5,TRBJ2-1,CASRTSGGYNEQFF
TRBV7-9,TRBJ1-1,CASSGTGLNTEAFF
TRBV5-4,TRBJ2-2,CASSLAGNTGELFF
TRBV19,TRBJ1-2,CATGRGDGYTF
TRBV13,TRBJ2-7,CASSLEGQSSYEQYF
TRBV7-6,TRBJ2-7,CASSSGGVGMHEQYF
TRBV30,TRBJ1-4,CAWSSGGRNEKLFF
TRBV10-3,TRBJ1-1,CAIISGSGRSPEAFF
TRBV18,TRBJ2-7,CASSPQIGTGGGEQYF
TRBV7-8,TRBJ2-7,CASSYHSGGDYEQYF
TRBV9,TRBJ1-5,CASSARGLREQPQHF
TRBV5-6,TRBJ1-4,CASSLTGIGNEKLFF
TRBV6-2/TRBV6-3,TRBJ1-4,CASSYGGLNEKLFF
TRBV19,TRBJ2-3,CASRLAAHTDTQYF
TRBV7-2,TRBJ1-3,CASSLVSVSSGNTIYF
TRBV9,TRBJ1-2,CASSGTGEGDYGYTF
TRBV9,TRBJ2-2,CASSGERTGVTGELFF
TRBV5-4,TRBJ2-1,CASSADFLSYNEQFF
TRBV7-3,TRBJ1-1,CASSLTRQTEAFF
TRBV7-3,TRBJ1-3,CASSFNRGDTIYF
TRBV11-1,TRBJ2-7,CASTKGTGTVSYEQYF
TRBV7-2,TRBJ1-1,CASSPQGFGAFF
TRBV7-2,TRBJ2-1,CASRPQTSGGGNEQFF
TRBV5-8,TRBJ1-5,CASSSRQGGQPQHF